The sequence of this T cell receptor beta chain was determined in a study of human T cells and chemical hapten exposure. Study background: Cases of alopecia areata, totalis or universalis occurred in a predominantly female patient group.

The time point is: patch test 1, 2 weeks after DPC sensitization. The treatment is: therapeutic diphenylcyclopropenone sensitization with weekly scalp DPC. Unfractionated whole blood was the source of the extracted total RNA. The germline CDR1 and CDR2 sequences are SGHNT and YYREEE (reference sequence). The CDR3 consists of 14 residues. V was shortened by 4 bases and J by 9 bases, with 18 bases between the two germline ends. TCRdb called the RACE reads again in MiXCR, with one record for every CDR3 protein. The sample contains about 120,000 distinct CDR3 sequences, about 12% of which appear only once. Study-wide points: A positive correlation with patch test score was found for PT1 expanded TCR counts.

Points on this clonotype: Antigen unknown.

This chain joins TRBV5-4 and TRBJ2-3; possible D gene TRBD1, 7 bases. The specimen was whole blood, collected in connection with sensitization to the hapten diphenylcyclopropenone (DPC). The origin of this receptor is a woman in her 50s with alopecia areata. Some clones in this sample may be carry-over from other donors' samples. For the CDR3, the DNA is TGTGCCAGCAGCCTGGGTGGAGGGGGCCTGACGCAGTATTTT. As protein: CASSLGGGGLTQYF.